The clone carrying this T cell receptor beta chain was observed at least ten times. Antigen unknown. Germline V gene data show CDR1 as MNHEY and CDR2 as SVGAGI. This CDR3 comprises 15 residues. With V trimmed by 0 bases and J by 4 bases, 5 bases remained unmatched. Using its own MiXCR run on the RT-PCR reads, TCRdb lists one record per CDR3 protein. The sample consists of a few hundred thousand distinct CDR3 sequences, roughly a fifth of them appearing once. The entry originates in a study of response to subunit inactivated influenza vaccine. Study-wide findings and caveats: Each seasonal influenza vaccination, the authors suggested, recruits few new T cells.

The chain links TRBV6-5 to TRBJ1-2; the match to TRBD1 covers 7 bases. The sample in question was PBMCs from blood, obtained approximately 20 months after vaccination. The sequence was collected from a man aged 50 to 69 who received an inactivated influenza vaccine. The DNA for the CDR3 is TGTGCCAGCAGTTACTCAGGGGACAGAGGCTATGGCTACACCTTC. As protein: CASSYSGDRGYGYTF.